Listed below are T cell receptor beta chains from one sample, sequenced in a study of blood T cell repertoires in COVID-19. Generated by immunoSEQ multiplex PCR, the TCRdb table keeps only in-frame clones and is missing some. Of about 270,000 clones in the sample, roughly 91% are singletons; the top ten hold 2%. Sequenced sample: PBMCs or T cells enriched from blood (not recorded which). Source of these receptors: a woman in her sixties in a cohort exposed to, infected with or recovered from COVID-19 (not recorded which). The CDR3 runs from the conserved cysteine through the conserved F or W. The D gene is left open where the match is weak. Rows give clone size only sometimes, using once, few, many, or a class for an expanded clone.

j_call: TRBJ2-3
d_call: TRBD1
v_call: TRBV14
clone_size: once
cdr3_nt: TGTGCCAGCAGCCACCGACAGGGGTGGGCAGATACGCAGTATTTT
cdr3_aa: CASSHRQGWADTQYF

j_call: TRBJ1-6
d_call: NA
v_call: TRBV30
clone_size: NA
cdr3_nt: TGTGCCTGGAGTGGGGGGCAGGGTTTTTCACCCCTCCACTTT
cdr3_aa: CAWSGGQGFSPLHF

j_call: TRBJ2-1
d_call: TRBD2
v_call: TRBV2
clone_size: NA
cdr3_nt: TGTGCCAGCAGTGAAGGGGGGAGGGCCCGGTTCTTC
cdr3_aa: CASSEGGRARFF

j_call: TRBJ2-3
d_call: TRBD2
v_call: TRBV2
clone_size: NA
cdr3_nt: TGTGCCAGCAGTGAAACTAGCGGGGGAAGCACAGATACGCAGTATTTT
cdr3_aa: CASSETSGGSTDTQYF

j_call: TRBJ1-1
d_call: NA
v_call: TRBV7-2
clone_size: NA
cdr3_nt: TGTGCCAGCAGCCCACAATCCAACGGGGGCACTGAAGCTTTCTTT
cdr3_aa: CASSPQSNGGTEAFF

j_call: TRBJ2-1
d_call: NA
v_call: TRBV7-9
clone_size: once
cdr3_nt: TGTGCCAGCAGCTTAGCGGGCTCAAGCGGGCCTATCCTATATGAGCAGTTCTTC
cdr3_aa: CASSLAGSSGPILYEQFF

j_call: TRBJ2-7
d_call: TRBD2
v_call: TRBV7-2
clone_size: NA
cdr3_nt: TGTGCCAGCAGCCCTGGGACTAGCGGGCTTTCCTACGAGCAGTACTTC
cdr3_aa: CASSPGTSGLSYEQYF

j_call: TRBJ2-3
d_call: TRBD2
v_call: TRBV6-1
clone_size: NA
cdr3_nt: TGTGCCAGCAGTGAACGAGCGGGAGTAGGTACAGATACGCAGTATTTT
cdr3_aa: CASSERAGVGTDTQYF

j_call: TRBJ2-4
d_call: NA
v_call: TRBV30
clone_size: NA
cdr3_nt: TGTGCCTGGAATACAGGGCTAGCCAAAAACATTCAGTACTTC
cdr3_aa: CAWNTGLAKNIQYF

j_call: TRBJ1-3
d_call: NA
v_call: TRBV21-1
clone_size: NA
cdr3_nt: TGTGCCAGCAAGGAGAGGGACACCATATATTTT
cdr3_aa: CASKERDTIYF

j_call: TRBJ2-1
d_call: TRBD1
v_call: TRBV5-1
clone_size: NA
cdr3_nt: TGCGCCAGCAGACCTGACAGGGGACCCTACAATGAGCAGTTCTTC
cdr3_aa: CASRPDRGPYNEQFF

j_call: TRBJ1-1
d_call: TRBD1
v_call: TRBV5-1
clone_size: NA
cdr3_nt: TGCGCCAGCAGCTCTACAGGGGAGGTGGGAACTGAAGCTTTCTTT
cdr3_aa: CASSSTGEVGTEAFF

j_call: TRBJ1-2
d_call: NA
v_call: TRBV2
clone_size: NA
cdr3_nt: TGTGCCAGCAGTGCGGGGAACTATGGCTACACCTTC
cdr3_aa: CASSAGNYGYTF

j_call: TRBJ2-1
d_call: TRBD2
v_call: TRBV7-8
clone_size: NA
cdr3_nt: TGTGCCAGCAGCTTAGATCGGGAACTAGCGGGAGGTTCTTCGTACAATGAGCAGTTCTTC
cdr3_aa: CASSLDRELAGGSSYNEQFF

j_call: TRBJ1-6
d_call: TRBD1
v_call: TRBV18
clone_size: NA
cdr3_nt: TGTGCCAGCTCACCACAGGGACAGGGGAATTCACCCCTCCACTTT
cdr3_aa: CASSPQGQGNSPLHF

j_call: TRBJ2-7
d_call: NA
v_call: TRBV5-1
clone_size: NA
cdr3_nt: TGCGCCAGCAGCTCTACTAGTTACTACGAGCAGTACTTC
cdr3_aa: CASSSTSYYEQYF

j_call: TRBJ2-7
d_call: TRBD1
v_call: TRBV7-9
clone_size: NA
cdr3_nt: TGTGCCAGCAGCCGGACAGGATACGAGCAGTACTTC
cdr3_aa: CASSRTGYEQYF

j_call: TRBJ2-7
d_call: NA
v_call: TRBV7-9
clone_size: NA
cdr3_nt: TGTGCCAGCAGCCCCCCGGGGGTCGGCTACGAGCAGTACTTC
cdr3_aa: CASSPPGVGYEQYF

j_call: TRBJ2-1
d_call: NA
v_call: TRBV4-1
clone_size: once
cdr3_nt: TGCGCCAGCAGCCAAGTGGGGGCACTTCTCAATGAGCAGTTCTTC
cdr3_aa: CASSQVGALLNEQFF